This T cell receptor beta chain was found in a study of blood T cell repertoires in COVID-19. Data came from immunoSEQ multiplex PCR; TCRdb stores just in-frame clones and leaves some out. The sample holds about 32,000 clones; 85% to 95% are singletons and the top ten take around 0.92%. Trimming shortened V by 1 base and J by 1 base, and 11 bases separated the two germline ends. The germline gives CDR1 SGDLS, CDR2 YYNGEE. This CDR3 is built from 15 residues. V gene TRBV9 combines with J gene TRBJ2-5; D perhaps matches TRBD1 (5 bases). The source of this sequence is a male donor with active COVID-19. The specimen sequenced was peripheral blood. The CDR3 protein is CASSVTPTAQETQYF. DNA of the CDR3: TGTGCCAGCAGCGTAACCCCGACAGCCCAAGAGACCCAGTACTTC. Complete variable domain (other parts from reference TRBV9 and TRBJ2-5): DSGVTQTPKHLITATGQRVTLRCSPRSGDLSVYWYQQSLDQGLQFLIQYYNGEERAKGNILERFSAQQFPDLHSELNLSSLELGDSALYFCASSVTPTAQETQYFGPGTRLLVL.